Listed below are T cell receptor beta chains from one sample, sequenced in a study of blood T cell repertoires in COVID-19. Sequencing used immunoSEQ multiplex PCR; TCRdb keeps in-frame clones, though not all of them. Seen here are some 120,000 clones, roughly 79% observed once, and the top ten hold just under 25%. Sequencing input: peripheral blood. These receptors were collected from a human donor in a cohort sampled during active COVID-19. CDR3s include the opening cysteine and the closing phenylalanine or tryptophan. Each record gives: CDR3 length, V gene, J gene, D gene, clone size, CDR3 protein, CDR3 DNA. A D gene is named only where the DNA matches it firmly. Size is omitted from some rows. Given values are once, few, many or a class for expanded clones.

len: 14
v_gene: TRBV13
j_gene: TRBJ1-4
d_gene: TRBD1
abundance: .
CDR3aa: CASSSGQGNEKLFF
CDR3nt: TGTGCCAGCAGTTCTGGACAGGGGAATGAAAAACTGTTTTTT

len: 16
v_gene: TRBV11-2
j_gene: TRBJ2-3
d_gene: .
abundance: .
CDR3aa: CASSRSHAWSTDTQYF
CDR3nt: TGTGCCAGCAGCCGATCTCATGCGTGGTCCACAGATACGCAGTATTTT

len: 14
v_gene: TRBV7-3
j_gene: TRBJ1-6
d_gene: .
abundance: .
CDR3aa: CASSLEGVTSPLHF
CDR3nt: TGTGCCAGCAGCCTAGAAGGAGTGACTTCACCCCTCCACTTT

len: 13
v_gene: TRBV5-1
j_gene: TRBJ2-1
d_gene: .
abundance: few
CDR3aa: CASSRDNDNEQFF
CDR3nt: TGCGCCAGCTCCCGGGATAATGACAATGAGCAGTTCTTC

len: 13
v_gene: TRBV9
j_gene: TRBJ1-2
d_gene: .
abundance: .
CDR3aa: CASSVDANYGYTF
CDR3nt: TGTGCCAGCAGCGTAGATGCGAATTATGGCTACACCTTC

len: 16
v_gene: TRBV5-5
j_gene: TRBJ2-3
d_gene: TRBD2
abundance: .
CDR3aa: CASSLGLAGRTDTQYF
CDR3nt: TGTGCCAGCAGCTTAGGACTAGCGGGAAGGACAGATACGCAGTATTTT

len: 13
v_gene: TRBV14
j_gene: TRBJ2-7
d_gene: TRBD2
abundance: .
CDR3aa: CASSQAGTSGIYF
CDR3nt: TGTGCCAGCAGCCAAGCGGGGACTAGCGGGATATATTTC

len: 10
v_gene: TRBV12-3/TRBV12-4
j_gene: TRBJ1-1
d_gene: .
abundance: .
CDR3aa: CATGNTEAFF
CDR3nt: TGTGCCACGGGGAACACTGAAGCTTTCTTT

len: 13
v_gene: TRBV27
j_gene: TRBJ1-2
d_gene: .
abundance: few
CDR3aa: CASSFQGGARYTF
CDR3nt: TGTGCCAGCAGTTTCCAGGGAGGGGCGAGGTACACCTTC

len: 15
v_gene: TRBV9
j_gene: TRBJ1-2
d_gene: .
abundance: .
CDR3aa: CASSVDGKLNYGYTF
CDR3nt: TGTGCCAGCAGCGTAGATGGCAAATTGAACTATGGCTACACCTTC

len: 15
v_gene: TRBV9
j_gene: TRBJ2-3
d_gene: .
abundance: .
CDR3aa: CASSSRPGLTDTQYF
CDR3nt: TGTGCCAGCAGCTCGCGGCCGGGACTCACAGATACGCAGTATTTT